Shown below are 16 T cell receptor beta chains from a single sample sequenced in a study of shared T cell receptors in the human thymus. This table comes from immunoSEQ multiplex PCR, and its TCRdb copy is limited to in-frame clones, with some not included. The sample yields some 760,000 clones, 75% to 90% seen once. These data were also filed under a second study, of human thymus T cells.

What was sequenced was thymocytes. The source of these receptors is a girl under three years old with a congenital heart defect.

This chain joins TRBV9 and TRBJ2-7, with 7 bases aligning to TRBD1. From germline, CDR1 is SGDLS and CDR2 YYNGEE. V gave up 0 bases and J gave up 3 bases; unmatched junction bases: 3. The CDR3 totals 14 residues. CDR3 amino acids: CASSVAQGFYEQYF. DNA for the CDR3: TGTGCCAGCAGCGTAGCACAGGGGTTCTACGAGCAGTACTTC.

In this sample, this clone turned up a few times. The chain is built from TRBV4-3 and TRBJ1-3; D not resolved. The V and J ends lost 0 bases and 3 bases respectively, with 6 bases between them. The CDR3 has 14 amino acids. Looked up from germline, CDR1 is LGHNA and CDR2 is YSLEER. CDR3 region: CASSQERSGNTIYF. The CDR3 DNA reads TGCGCCAGCAGCCAAGAGCGGAGTGGAAACACCATATATTTT.

Of note for this clone: Within the sample, other DNA sequences also encode this same CDR3. The chain is built from TRBV6-4 and TRBJ1-2; D is uncertain. The CDR3 consists of 12 residues. Germline loops: CDR1 MRHNA, CDR2 SNTAGT. V was clipped by 0 bases and J by 7 bases, with 6 bases between them. CDR3 region: CASSDSRGGYTF. The DNA of the CDR3 is TGTGCCAGCAGTGACTCCCGGGGTGGCTACACCTTC.

The CDR3 DNA follows: TGTGCCAGCAGTCCCGAACACAGGGCCTCACGCCCAACTAATGAAAAACTGTTTTTT. Amino acids: CASSPEHRASRPTNEKLFF. The rearrangement joins TRBV28 to TRBJ1-4; possibly TRBD1 for D (6 bases). Per germline, CDR1 MDHEN and CDR2 SYDVKM. With 5 bases removed from V and 0 bases from J, the gap between germline ends came to 22 bases. The CDR3 contains 19 residues.

The chain recombines TRBV18 with TRBJ1-6; TRBD1 is a possible D gene (5 bases). Germline V gene sequence: CDR1 KGHSH, CDR2 LQKENI. The CDR3 consists of 17 residues. Trimming shortened V by 3 bases and J by 9 bases, and 21 bases separated the two germline ends. Here the CDR3 reads CASSPTMDPGGGSPLHF. In DNA, the CDR3 is TGTGCCAGCTCACCCACGATGGACCCCGGGGGAGGTTCACCCCTCCACTTT.

This clone was seen just once. The chain has TRBV18 and TRBJ2-4, with 9 bases identical to TRBD1. The germline CDR1 and CDR2 sequences are KGHSH and LQKENI. Germline trimming cut 3 bases from V and 5 bases from J; bases unmatched to any gene: 14. The CDR3 is 18 residues long. CDR3 coding DNA: TGTGCCAGCTCACCGGGACAGGGAGCTAGGAGAGTAGAAAACATTCAGTACTTC. Amino acids: CASSPGQGARRVENIQYF.

This chain uses TRBV7-3 with TRBJ2-3; 12 bases align to TRBD2. J lost 3 bases, V lost 5 bases, and 6 bases had no gene match. The V gene's germline CDR1 is SGHTA and CDR2 FQGTGA. This CDR3 has 16 amino acids. The CDR3 DNA reads TGTGCCAGCAGCCCCAGACTAGCGGGAGAAACAGATACGCAGTATTTT. This translates into CASSPRLAGETDTQYF.

The chain joins TRBV5-5 to TRBJ2-7; D gene uncertain. CDR1 and CDR2 (germline): SGHKS, YYEKEE (reference sequence). The CDR3 runs to 15 residues. Trimming pared 1 base from V and 2 bases from J, leaving 13 bases between. The CDR3 loop is CASSLRSQVTYEQYF. CDR3 in DNA: TGTGCCAGCAGCTTGCGTAGTCAGGTAACCTACGAGCAGTACTTC.

About this clone: The identical CDR3 is also encoded by other nucleotide sequences in the sample. V is TRBV6-5 and J is TRBJ1-1, with D hard to call. From germline, CDR1 is MNHEY and CDR2 SVGAGI. V was cut by 0 bases and J by 1 base, with 6 bases left in between. The CDR3 has 14 amino acids. The CDR3 DNA reads TGTGCCAGCAGTTACTCTCTAGAGAACACTGAAGCTTTCTTT. It translates to CASSYSLENTEAFF.

Only a few counts were recorded for this clone. The V and J genes are TRBV5-1 and TRBJ2-1; TRBD2 aligns across 12 bases. Germline CDR1 SGHRS, CDR2 YFSETQ. The CDR3 runs 17 residues. Trimming cost V 4 bases and J 4 bases; bases outside gene matches: 9. CDR3: CASSKTPGLAGYNEQFF. CDR3 DNA sequence: TGCGCCAGCAGCAAAACTCCTGGACTAGCGGGGTACAATGAGCAGTTCTTC.

This clone was seen only a few times. The chain links TRBV27 to TRBJ2-7; 14 bases are shared with TRBD2. The CDR3 has 19 residues. The trim removed 5 bases at V and 0 bases at J, leaving 12 bases unmatched. Germline V gene lookup returns CDR1 MNHEY and CDR2 SMNVEV (reference sequence). The CDR3 loop is CASSTAGLAGESSSYEQYF. The CDR3 DNA reads as TGTGCCAGCAGTACTGCGGGACTAGCGGGGGAGTCCAGCTCCTACGAGCAGTACTTC.

This chain links TRBV19 with TRBJ1-1; 9 positions match TRBD1. J gave up 3 bases and V 7 bases, and 12 bases lay outside the gene matches. Germline CDR1 is LNHDA and CDR2 is SQIVND (reference sequence). The CDR3 has 16 amino acids. CDR3 protein: CASTTTPDRGDTEAFF. CDR3 bases: TGTGCCAGTACCACGACGCCGGACAGGGGCGACACTGAAGCTTTCTTT.

The J gene is TRBJ2-7, the V gene TRBV7-2; TRBD1 matches at 7 bases. Germline V gene data show CDR1 as SGHTA and CDR2 as FQGNSA. J was trimmed by 4 bases and V by 5 bases; bases with no gene match: 5. The CDR3 is made up of 13 amino acids. The CDR3 region is CASSNRDSYEQYF. CDR3 DNA sequence: TGTGCCAGCAGCAACCGGGACAGTTACGAGCAGTACTTC.

The CDR3 DNA reads TGTGCCAGCAGTTTACCAGCGGGGGGCCGTTACAATGAGCAGTTCTTC. Its protein product is CASSLPAGGRYNEQFF. V and J are TRBV28 and TRBJ2-1; 9 bases align to TRBD2. The junction had 6 bases not matched to a gene; V was cut back by 2 bases and J by 4 bases. The CDR3 length is 16 residues. The germline gives CDR1 MDHEN, CDR2 SYDVKM.

CDR3 region: CSVRQGPNEKLFF. CDR3 DNA sequence: TGCAGCGTGCGACAGGGCCCTAATGAAAAACTGTTTTTT. The rearrangement joins TRBV29-1 to TRBJ1-4; 7 bases are shared with TRBD1. Trimming at V came to 6 bases and at J to 3 bases, leaving 4 bases not matched to a gene. This CDR3 comprises 13 residues. Germline CDR1 is SQVTM and CDR2 is ANQGSEA.

This rearrangement joins TRBV7-8 to TRBJ2-7; D perhaps matches TRBD1 (6 bases). V lost 4 bases and J lost 6, with 10 bases in between. The CDR3 covers 12 residues. Germline CDR1 SGHVS, CDR2 FQNEAQ. The CDR3 nucleotides are TGTGCCAGCAGCTGTTCAGGGGCCGAGCAGTACTTC. Its translation is CASSCSGAEQYF.